Below, 23 T cell receptor beta chains from the same sample are listed, as sequenced in a study of blood T cell repertoires in COVID-19. Method: immunoSEQ multiplex PCR; TCRdb's copy keeps in-frame clones and lacks some. The sample carries 250,000 to 350,000 clones, about 85% recorded once. The sequenced material came from peripheral blood. All receptors derive from a woman aged 50 to 60 who had recovered from COVID-19.

There are a few counts of this clone. The genes are TRBV27 and TRBJ1-1; no reliable D call. The V gene's germline CDR1 is MNHEY and CDR2 SMNVEV (reference sequence). This CDR3 region has 13 residues. V lost 5 bases, J lost 6 bases, and 13 bases lay in between. The CDR3 spells CASSPPRSPEAFF. In DNA, the CDR3 is TGTGCCAGCAGTCCCCCCAGGTCCCCTGAAGCTTTCTTT.

The chain has TRBV5-1 and TRBJ2-7, with D maybe TRBD1 (6 bases). The germline V and J ends were trimmed by 4 bases and 6 bases, with 14 bases remaining between them. This CDR3 is built from 13 residues. Germline CDR1 reads SGHRS; CDR2 reads YFSETQ. DNA for the CDR3: TGCGCCAGCAGCCCTGAGCCGACAGGCGAGCAGTACTTC. The encoded protein is CASSPEPTGEQYF. Full variable domain (remainder filled in from reference TRBV5-1 and TRBJ2-7): KAGVTQTPRYLIKTRGQQVTLSCSPISGHRSVSWYQQTPGQGLQFLFEYFSETQRNKGNFPGRFSGRQFSNSRSEMNVSTLELGDSALYLCASSPEPTGEQYFGPGTRLTVT.

The chain recombines TRBV28 with TRBJ1-5, with 10 bases identical to TRBD1. Unmatched junction bases numbered 7, after V lost 7 bases and J lost 4 bases. The CDR3 has 15 residues. Germline lookup yields CDR1 MDHEN and CDR2 SYDVKM. The chain's CDR3 is CASTSSGQGNQPQHF. The CDR3 coding sequence is TGTGCCAGCACATCTTCGGGACAGGGGAATCAGCCCCAGCATTTT.

The J gene is TRBJ1-3, the V gene TRBV5-1; tentative D call: TRBD1 (6 bases). This CDR3 has 16 amino acids. CDR1 and CDR2 from the germline V gene are SGHRS and YFSETQ. V was shortened by 4 bases and J by 0 bases, with 14 bases between the two germline ends. The CDR3 region is CASSEGHSLSGNTIYF. Here the CDR3 DNA reads TGCGCCAGCAGCGAGGGACATTCTCTCTCTGGAAACACCATATATTTT.

The V call is TRBV2, the J call TRBJ2-1; the D is unclear. This CDR3 contains 13 residues. Germline CDR1 is SNHLY and CDR2 is FYNNEI. Trimming left V 2 bases short and J 8 bases short, with 10 bases between. CDR3 region: CASSEYGSHEQFF. In DNA form, the CDR3 reads TGTGCCAGCAGTGAATACGGTTCCCATGAGCAGTTCTTC.

The CDR3, as DNA: TGTGCCAGCAGGCCGCCGGGACAGGGTAGCACTGAAGCTTTCTTT. Translating gives CASRPPGQGSTEAFF. J is TRBJ1-1 and V is TRBV28; 9 bases fit TRBD1. Germline V gene data show CDR1 as MDHEN and CDR2 as SYDVKM. There are 15 residues in the CDR3. The V segment lost 6 bases and the J segment 4 bases; nucleotides outside the gene matches: 9. The full variable domain, in which reference TRBV28 and TRBJ1-1 provide the parts outside the CDR3, is DVKVTQSSRYLVKRTGEKVFLECVQDMDHENMFWYRQDPGLGLRLIYFSYDVKMKEKGDIPEGYSVSREKKERFSLILESASTNQTSMYLCASRPPGQGSTEAFFGQGTRLTVV.

The V and J genes are TRBV27 and TRBJ1-6; the D gene is possibly TRBD1 (6 bases). Trimming cost V 1 base and J 3 bases, with 16 bases left between them. Germline values: CDR1 MNHEY, CDR2 SMNVEV (reference sequence). CDR3 length: 18 amino acids. CDR3 DNA sequence: TGTGCCAGCAGTTTATTGGCGGCTGGCAGGGGCTATAATTCACCCCTCCACTTT. It is translated as CASSLLAAGRGYNSPLHF.

The rearrangement links TRBV9 to TRBJ2-7, with 8 bases fitting TRBD2. The V segment lost 0 bases and the J segment 4 bases; nucleotides outside the gene matches: 6. Germline loops: CDR1 SGDLS, CDR2 YYNGEE. CDR3 length equals 15 residues. This CDR3 is CASSVGPVAGYEQYF. The DNA of the CDR3 is TGTGCCAGCAGCGTAGGCCCTGTAGCGGGATACGAGCAGTACTTC.

The chain recombines TRBV11-1 with TRBJ2-4; D is possibly TRBD2 (5 bases). Germline CDR1 is SGHAT and CDR2 is FQDESV (reference sequence). Trimming removed 2 bases at V and 5 bases at J, with 10 bases between. The CDR3 has 14 amino acids. The CDR3 sequence is CASSLSGIENIQYF. As DNA, the CDR3 is TGTGCCAGCAGCTTATCGGGGATCGAAAACATTCAGTACTTC.

This clone was found many times. This chain connects TRBV5-1 to TRBJ2-7, with TRBD2 matching over 13 bases. V lost 3 bases and J lost 4; bases outside the gene matches: 4. The germline gives CDR1 SGHRS, CDR2 YFSETQ. The CDR3 runs 15 residues. CDR3 sequence (DNA): TGCGCCAGCAGCTCCACGGGACTAGCGGGATACGAGCAGTACTTC. As protein: CASSSTGLAGYEQYF.

This clone has just a few counts. The gene calls are TRBV27 and TRBJ1-5, with D unclear. Trimming took 8 bases from V and 7 from J, leaving 18 bases between them. Germline V gene sequence: CDR1 MNHEY, CDR2 SMNVEV (reference sequence). This CDR3 contains 14 residues. The CDR3 region is CASAPGGVAQPQHF. The CDR3 DNA reads TGTGCCAGCGCCCCCGGCGGCGTAGCCCAGCCCCAGCATTTT.

The chain links TRBV29-1 to TRBJ2-5; weak D call: TRBD2 (7 bases). The V and J ends lost 7 bases and 5 bases respectively, with 23 bases between them. Germline CDR1 SQVTM, CDR2 ANQGSEA. This CDR3 is built from 15 residues. The CDR3 loop is CSAVGPGGRGETQYF. The CDR3 bases are TGCAGCGCCGTAGGCCCGGGGGGCCGAGGGGAGACCCAGTACTTC. The variable domain in full, with the rest retrieved from reference TRBV29-1 and TRBJ2-5, is SAVISQKPSRDICQRGTSLTIQCQVDSQVTMMFWYRQQPGQSLTLIATANQGSEATYESGFVIDKFPISRPNLTFSTLTVSNMSPEDSSIYLCSAVGPGGRGETQYFGPGTRLLVL.

This chain joins TRBV3-1 (or the pseudogene TRBV3-2) and TRBJ1-5; D not resolved. CDR1 is LGHDT, CDR2 YNNKEL, per germline (reference sequence). The CDR3 sequence is 14 residues long. V was clipped by 1 base and J by 9 bases, with 13 bases between them. In nucleotides, the CDR3 is TGTGCCAGCAGCCAAGTTGGAGGAAGTGGGCCCCAGCATTTT. This sequence encodes CASSQVGGSGPQHF.

The chain joins TRBV7-8 to TRBJ1-1; TRBD1 agrees at 7 bases. This CDR3 contains 15 residues. Germline V gene lookup returns CDR1 SGHVS and CDR2 FQNEAQ. Unmatched junction bases numbered 6, after V lost 5 bases and J lost 0 bases. CDR3 loop: CASSRYRGMNTEAFF. Here the CDR3 DNA reads TGTGCCAGCAGCCGCTACAGGGGAATGAACACTGAAGCTTTCTTT.

This chain joins TRBV30 and TRBJ2-2, with D possibly matching TRBD1 (5 bases). Germline V gives CDR1 GTSNPN, CDR2 SVGIG (reference sequence). The V gene lost 5 bases and the J gene lost 2 bases, with 9 bases spanning the gap. The CDR3 has 13 residues. CDR3 DNA sequence: TGTGCCTGGGGGGCAGTCAACACCGGGGAGCTGTTTTTT. Its translation is CAWGAVNTGELFF.

CDR3 protein: CASSLEPGNTIYF. CDR3 coding DNA: TGCGCCAGCAGCTTGGAGCCTGGAAACACCATATATTTT. The gene calls are TRBV5-1 and TRBJ1-3, with D unclear. Trimming left V 0 bases short and J 2 bases short, with 3 bases between. Germline V lookup: CDR1 SGHRS, CDR2 YFSETQ. This CDR3 contains 13 residues.

This chain uses TRBV28 with TRBJ1-2, with a possible D match to TRBD1 (6 bases). The CDR3 totals 12 residues. Germline V gene data show CDR1 as MDHEN and CDR2 as SYDVKM. V dropped 8 bases and J dropped 5 bases, with 12 bases sitting between them. CDR3 residues: CASGQQEYGYTF. The CDR3 nucleotides are TGTGCCAGCGGACAGCAGGAGTATGGCTACACCTTC.

This chain joins TRBV19 and TRBJ2-7; 10 nucleotides match TRBD1. Trimming at V came to 7 bases and at J to 4 bases, leaving 10 bases not matched to a gene. This CDR3 is built from 15 residues. CDR1 is LNHDA, CDR2 SQIVND, per germline (reference sequence). CDR3 loop: CASTAGTGVLYEQYF. The CDR3 bases are TGTGCCAGTACCGCCGGGACAGGGGTGCTATACGAGCAGTACTTC. The variable domain in full, completed from reference TRBV19 and TRBJ2-7, reads DGGITQSPKYLFRKEGQNVTLSCEQNLNHDAMYWYRQDPGQGLRLIYYSQIVNDFQKGDIAEGYSVSREKKESFPLTVTSAQKNPTAFYLCASTAGTGVLYEQYFGPGTRLTVT.

The J gene is TRBJ2-5, the V gene TRBV7-2; a weak D match, TRBD1 (6 bases). The CDR3 sequence is 18 residues long. V lost 5 bases, J lost 7 bases, and 29 bases lay in between. Germline V lookup: CDR1 SGHTA, CDR2 FQGNSA. CDR3 sequence (DNA): TGTGCCAGCAGCCTTAGTTCGACAGGCCTTCCCGGACGGGGGACCCAGTACTTC. Its protein product is CASSLSSTGLPGRGTQYF.

V is TRBV9 and J is TRBJ1-3; D might be TRBD1 (6 bases). V lost 2 bases, J lost 0 bases, and 12 bases lay in between. The V gene's germline CDR1 is SGDLS and CDR2 YYNGEE. This CDR3 is built from 16 residues. Here the CDR3 DNA reads TGTGCCAGCAGCGTGGGAGGGGGAGCCTCTGGAAACACCATATATTTT. Protein sequence: CASSVGGGASGNTIYF.

In this sample, this clone turned up once. The V and J genes are TRBV5-1 and TRBJ2-3; 11 bases fit TRBD2. The V segment lost 9 bases and the J segment 6 bases; nucleotides outside the gene matches: 9. The CDR3 covers 14 residues. Per germline, CDR1 SGHRS and CDR2 YFSETQ. The CDR3 here is CATATSGVGDTQYF. The DNA for the CDR3 is TGCGCCACCGCGACTAGCGGGGTGGGGGATACGCAGTATTTT.

V and J are TRBV3-1 (or the pseudogene TRBV3-2) and TRBJ1-2; D gene uncertain. Germline CDR1 and CDR2: LGHDT and YNNKEL (reference sequence). The CDR3 is 14 residues long. Trimming took off 4 bases at V and 5 bases at J, with 14 bases between the two ends. The DNA for the CDR3 is TGTGCCAGCAGCCGAGGGTTGTCGTTATATGGCTACACCTTC. Translated, it gives CASSRGLSLYGYTF.

The J gene is TRBJ1-6, the V gene TRBV4-3; D unclear. The CDR3 has 14 amino acids. V was trimmed by 1 base and J by 8 bases, leaving 9 bases between them. Germline V gene data show CDR1 as LGHNA and CDR2 as YSLEER. CDR3 region: CASSQVGLDSPLHF. CDR3 nucleotides: TGCGCCAGCAGCCAAGTGGGCTTAGATTCACCCCTCCACTTT.